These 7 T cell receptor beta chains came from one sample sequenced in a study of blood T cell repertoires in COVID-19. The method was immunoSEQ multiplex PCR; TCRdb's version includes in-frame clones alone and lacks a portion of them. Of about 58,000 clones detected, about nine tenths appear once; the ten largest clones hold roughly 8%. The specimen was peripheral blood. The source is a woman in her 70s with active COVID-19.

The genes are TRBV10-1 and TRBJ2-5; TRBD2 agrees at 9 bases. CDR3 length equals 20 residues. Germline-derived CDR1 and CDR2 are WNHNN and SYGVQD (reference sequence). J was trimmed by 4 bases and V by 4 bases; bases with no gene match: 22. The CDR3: CASSAGTSLGAPVTPETQYF. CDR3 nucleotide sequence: TGCGCCAGCAGTGCTGGGACTAGCTTGGGAGCACCAGTTACCCCAGAGACCCAGTACTTC.

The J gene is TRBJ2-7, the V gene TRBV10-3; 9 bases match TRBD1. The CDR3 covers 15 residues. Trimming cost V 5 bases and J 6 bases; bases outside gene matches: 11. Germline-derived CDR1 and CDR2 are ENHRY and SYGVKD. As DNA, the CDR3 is TGTGCCATCAGTACCTCCCGGGACAGGGCCTTCGAGCAGTACTTC. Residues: CAISTSRDRAFEQYF.

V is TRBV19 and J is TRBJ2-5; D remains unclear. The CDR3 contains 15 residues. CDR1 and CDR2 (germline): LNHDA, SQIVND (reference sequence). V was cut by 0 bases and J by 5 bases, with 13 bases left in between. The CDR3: CASSIDLARRETQYF. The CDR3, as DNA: TGTGCCAGTAGTATAGATCTCGCTCGGCGGGAGACCCAGTACTTC.

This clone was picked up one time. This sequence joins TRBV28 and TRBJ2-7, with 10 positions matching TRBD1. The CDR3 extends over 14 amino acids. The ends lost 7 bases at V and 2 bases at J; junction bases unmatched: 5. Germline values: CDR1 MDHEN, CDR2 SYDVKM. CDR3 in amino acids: CASKTGGETYEQYF. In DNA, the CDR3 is TGTGCCAGCAAGACAGGGGGCGAAACCTACGAGCAGTACTTC.

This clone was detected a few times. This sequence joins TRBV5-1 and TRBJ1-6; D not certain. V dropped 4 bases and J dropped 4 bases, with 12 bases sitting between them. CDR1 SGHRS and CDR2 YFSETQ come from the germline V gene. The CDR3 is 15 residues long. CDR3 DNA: TGCGCCAGCAGCCAGAACGCGGAGTATAATTCACCCCTCCACTTT. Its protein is CASSQNAEYNSPLHF.

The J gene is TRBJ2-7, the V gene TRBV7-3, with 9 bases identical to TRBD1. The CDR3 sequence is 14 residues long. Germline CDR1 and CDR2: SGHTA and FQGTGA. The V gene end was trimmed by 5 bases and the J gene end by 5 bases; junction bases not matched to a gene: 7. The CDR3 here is CASSNTGTGNEQYF. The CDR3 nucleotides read TGTGCCAGCAGCAACACCGGGACAGGGAACGAGCAGTACTTC.

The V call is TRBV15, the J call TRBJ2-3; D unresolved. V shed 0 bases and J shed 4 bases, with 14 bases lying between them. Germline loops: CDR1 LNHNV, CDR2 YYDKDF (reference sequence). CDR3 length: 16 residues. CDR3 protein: CATSRDRQISADTQYF. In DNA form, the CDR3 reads TGTGCCACCAGCAGAGATAGGCAGATAAGCGCAGATACGCAGTATTTT.